These T cell receptor beta chains were read from a single sample in a study of blood T cell repertoires in COVID-19. Here immunoSEQ multiplex PCR was the method, and the copy in TCRdb shows in-frame clones only, minus some. The sample records approximately 92,000 clones, 86% being singletons. Input material: peripheral blood. All receptors come from a woman aged 55-75 years in a cohort sampled during active or convalescent COVID-19. Each CDR3 is given with its conserved first and last residue. The D gene is left open where the match is weak. Clone size is not always given. Where it is, it says once, few, many or a class for expanded clones.

J gene | V gene | D gene | clone size | CDR3 protein | CDR3 DNA
TRBJ1-1 | TRBV29-1 | TRBD1 | . | CSQQRQGRGTEAFF | TGCAGCCAACAGAGACAGGGGAGGGGAACTGAAGCTTTCTTT
TRBJ2-6 | TRBV5-1 | . | . | CASTSFHRFAGANVLTF | TGCGCCAGCACATCCTTCCATAGATTCGCTGGGGCCAACGTCCTGACTTTC
TRBJ2-7 | TRBV9 | TRBD1 | once | CASSVGILGQEQYF | TGTGCCAGCAGCGTAGGGATATTGGGACAGGAGCAGTACTTC
TRBJ1-3 | TRBV28 | TRBD1 | . | CASSSQGAGNTIYF | TGTGCCAGCAGTTCACAGGGGGCTGGAAACACCATATATTTT
TRBJ1-1 | TRBV7-6 | TRBD1 | . | CASSLVYRGRSEAFF | TGTGCCAGCAGCTTAGTCTACAGGGGTAGGTCTGAAGCTTTCTTT
TRBJ1-1 | TRBV19 | . | . | CASTRGGDTEAFF | TGTGCCAGTACCAGGGGCGGTGACACTGAAGCTTTCTTT
TRBJ1-6 | TRBV7-9 | TRBD1 | once | CASSLGDRDNSPLHF | TGTGCCAGCAGCTTAGGCGACAGGGACAATTCACCCCTCCACTTT
TRBJ2-2 | TRBV3-1/TRBV3-2 | TRBD2 | . | CASSPGSGSGSNTGELFF | TGTGCCAGCAGCCCCGGTTCGGGTAGCGGGAGCAACACCGGGGAGCTGTTTTTT
TRBJ1-3 | TRBV5-1 | . | . | CASSLRATSGNTIYF | TGCGCCAGCAGCTTGCGAGCAACCTCTGGAAACACCATATATTTT
TRBJ1-5 | TRBV7-8 | . | . | CASSLAGGNSNQPQHF | TGTGCCAGCAGCTTAGCGGGGGGGAATAGCAATCAGCCCCAGCATTTT
TRBJ1-2 | TRBV12-3/TRBV12-4 | . | once | CASSFILRTGYTF | TGTGCCAGCAGTTTTATTTTGCGAACTGGCTACACCTTC
TRBJ2-5 | TRBV5-4 | TRBD2 | . | CASRTGTSDAETQYF | TGTGCCAGCAGAACCGGGACTAGCGACGCAGAGACCCAGTACTTC
TRBJ1-5 | TRBV6-5 | TRBD1 | . | CASKGDSYQPQHF | TGTGCCAGCAAGGGGGACAGTTATCAGCCCCAGCATTTT
TRBJ2-5 | TRBV27 | TRBD1 | . | CASSLRPGARDRGPLRQETQYF | TGTGCCAGCAGTTTACGGCCGGGCGCGCGGGACAGGGGGCCCCTCCGGCAAGAGACCCAGTACTTC
TRBJ1-1 | TRBV21-1 | . | . | CASSTRGPGERWTEAFF | TGTGCCAGCAGCACTAGGGGGCCAGGGGAGCGGTGGACTGAAGCTTTCTTT
TRBJ2-1 | TRBV9 | TRBD2 | . | CASSEEGTSGRNEQFF | TGTGCCAGCAGCGAAGAGGGGACTAGCGGTAGAAATGAGCAGTTCTTC
TRBJ1-1 | TRBV14 | . | . | CASSQVPGVGTEAFF | TGTGCCAGCAGCCAAGTCCCGGGGGTCGGCACTGAAGCTTTCTTT
TRBJ1-5 | TRBV7-8 | TRBD1 | . | CASSPDRGGNQPQHF | TGTGCCAGCAGCCCGGACAGGGGAGGTAATCAGCCCCAGCATTTT
TRBJ1-1 | TRBV5-1 | . | . | CASSPQGGGNTEAFF | TGCGCCAGCAGCCCACAGGGAGGGGGGAACACTGAAGCTTTCTTT
TRBJ2-4 | TRBV2 | TRBD2 | . | CASRTTSGMTKNIQYF | TGTGCCAGCAGAACCACTAGCGGAATGACCAAAAACATTCAGTACTTC
TRBJ1-6 | TRBV7-9 | . | . | CASSSDNSPLHF | TGTGCCAGCAGCTCGGATAATTCACCCCTCCACTTT
TRBJ2-7 | TRBV7-3 | TRBD1 | . | CASSLGPDREYEQYF | TGTGCCAGCAGCTTAGGACCCGACAGGGAGTACGAGCAGTACTTC
TRBJ1-3 | TRBV5-4 | TRBD1 | . | CASSDRGQDTGNTIYF | TGTGCCAGCAGCGACAGGGGGCAAGATACTGGAAACACCATATATTTT
TRBJ1-2 | TRBV6-5 | . | . | CASSRLPDGNYGYTF | TGTGCCAGCAGCCGACTACCGGACGGTAACTATGGCTACACCTTC
TRBJ1-3 | TRBV2 | . | . | CASYTSPGNTIYF | TGTGCCAGCTATACGAGCCCTGGAAACACCATATATTTT
TRBJ2-2 | TRBV5-6 | TRBD1 | . | CASSLAVERQGPFGELFF | TGTGCCAGCAGCTTGGCGGTCGAGCGACAGGGCCCTTTCGGGGAGCTGTTTTTT
TRBJ2-3 | TRBV11-1 | . | . | CASSFGDTHGDTQYF | TGTGCCAGCAGCTTTGGGGACACCCATGGGGATACGCAGTATTTT
TRBJ2-7 | TRBV27 | TRBD2 | . | CASSPTSGSYEQYF | TGTGCCAGCAGTCCGACTAGCGGATCCTACGAGCAGTACTTC
TRBJ2-5 | TRBV7-9 | TRBD2 | . | CASSYQGGEETQYF | TGTGCCAGCAGCTACCAGGGAGGGGAAGAGACCCAGTACTTC
TRBJ1-1 | TRBV27 | . | . | CASSRWGAEAFF | TGTGCCAGCAGTCGTTGGGGGGCTGAAGCTTTCTTT
TRBJ2-4 | TRBV5-1 | TRBD1 | . | CASSLAGDRGRLAKNIQYF | TGCGCCAGCAGCTTGGCCGGGGACAGGGGGCGCCTAGCCAAAAACATTCAGTACTTC
TRBJ2-4 | TRBV3-1/TRBV3-2 | . | . | CASSAKRPICKKNIQYF | TGTGCCAGCAGCGCCAAGCGTCCCATTTGCAAAAAAAACATTCAGTACTTC
TRBJ2-3 | TRBV19 | TRBD2 | . | CASSIAYRREPSEDTQYF | TGTGCCAGTAGTATAGCCTACCGGCGGGAGCCCAGTGAAGATACGCAGTATTTT
TRBJ2-7 | TRBV5-1 | . | . | CASAQNSYEQYF | TGCGCCAGTGCACAGAACTCCTACGAGCAGTACTTC
TRBJ1-3 | TRBV5-4 | TRBD1 | . | CASGLRGVRNTIYF | TGTGCCAGCGGACTCAGGGGGGTCAGGAACACCATATATTTT
TRBJ1-2 | TRBV7-3 | . | . | CASSLTKHDYGYTF | TGTGCCAGCAGCTTAACGAAACATGACTATGGCTACACCTTC